This TCR beta chain is from a study of blood T cells in healthy people across ages. Study observations and caveats: When set beside aged donors, long-lived donors presented more naive CD4+ cells and higher diversity. PBMCs that were unsorted prevented a conclusive naive versus antigen-experienced comparison.

Comments on this clonotype: What it binds is unknown.

The use of a sample-barcoded 5' primer and a J-beta primer mix characterized a second PCR of about 7 to 12 cycles. MiXCR, run by TCRdb on the 5' RACE reads, gives a single entry per CDR3 protein. The sample has nearly 1 million distinct CDR3 sequences, roughly 51% seen once. Trimming removed 0 bases from V and 6 bases from J; junction bases left unmatched: 5. Looked up from germline, CDR1 is DFQATT and CDR2 is SNEGSKA (reference sequence). The CDR3 consists of 15 residues. This sequence joins TRBV20-1 and TRBJ1-4; 9 nucleotides line up with TRBD1. This TCR came from a woman aged 60-75 years in good health. The sample consisted of blood. This CDR3 is CSARDPGQGYEKLFF. The CDR3 nucleotides read TGCAGTGCTAGAGATCCGGGACAGGGTTATGAAAAACTGTTTTTT.